This TCR beta chain was identified during a study of CD8 T cells in Susac syndrome. RNA was extracted with the RNeasy kit, and a quantity of about 0.5 to 1 ug was reverse transcribed using random hexamers. Via MiXCR, TCRdb re-called the immunoSEQ multiplex PCR reads, giving one row per CDR3 protein. The data contain 240,000 or so distinct CDR3 sequences, 90% to 96% of them seen just once; the ten biggest clones take up about 0.095%. Trimming left V 1 base short and J 0 bases short, with 9 bases between. Germline loops: CDR1 LGHDT, CDR2 YNNKEL (reference sequence). The length of the CDR3 is 15 residues. Through negative isolation, CD4+ and CD8+ T cells were obtained, while TEMRA cells were enriched using FACS.

The sample comprised CD4+ T cells from PBMCs. J is TRBJ2-5 and V is TRBV3-1; D is uncertain. This receptor was taken from a human donor with Susac syndrome. CDR3 coding DNA: TGTGCCAGCAGCCAAGGGTCGTGGGACCAAGAGACCCAGTACTTC. Protein product: CASSQGSWDQETQYF.